The TCR beta chain under discussion was sequenced for a study of T cell responses to AZD1222 COVID-19 vaccine. Overall study results and limits: The donor cohort was predominantly white British with a female majority, and clonal diversity may have been underestimated. Along spike, vaccine-associated CD4 TCRs were found throughout, with dominance at 160-218 and 743-854. It was only after the peak T cell response that any repertoires were sampled.

Repertoires were generated with immunoSEQ multiplex PCR, while TCRdb's copy carries only in-frame clones and drops some. This table has some 120,000 clones, around 86% appearing once. The germline V gene encodes CDR1 MGHRA and CDR2 YSYEKL. V dropped 0 bases and J dropped 1 base, with 10 bases sitting between them. The CDR3 totals 15 residues. Notes on this clone: The antigen is not known.

The J gene is TRBJ2-7, the V gene TRBV4-1, with D possibly being TRBD2 (5 bases). This receptor was identified in an adult in good health. The material was peripheral blood, obtained on day 0 of AZD1222 vaccination. The CDR3 reads CASSQDDRGSYEQYF. The DNA for the CDR3 is TGCGCCAGCAGCCAAGATGACCGCGGGTCCTACGAGCAGTACTTC.